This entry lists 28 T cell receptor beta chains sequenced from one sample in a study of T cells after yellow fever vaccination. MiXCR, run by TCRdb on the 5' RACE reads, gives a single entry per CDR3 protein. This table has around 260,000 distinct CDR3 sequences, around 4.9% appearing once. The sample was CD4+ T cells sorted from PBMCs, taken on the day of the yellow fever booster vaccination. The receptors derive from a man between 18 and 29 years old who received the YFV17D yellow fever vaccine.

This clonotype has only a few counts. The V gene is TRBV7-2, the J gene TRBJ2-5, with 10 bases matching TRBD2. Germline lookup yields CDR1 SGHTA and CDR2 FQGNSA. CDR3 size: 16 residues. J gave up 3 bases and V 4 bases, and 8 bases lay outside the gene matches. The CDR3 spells CASSSRHLAGEETQYF. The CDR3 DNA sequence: TGTGCCAGCAGCTCACGCCACCTAGCGGGGGAAGAGACCCAGTACTTC.

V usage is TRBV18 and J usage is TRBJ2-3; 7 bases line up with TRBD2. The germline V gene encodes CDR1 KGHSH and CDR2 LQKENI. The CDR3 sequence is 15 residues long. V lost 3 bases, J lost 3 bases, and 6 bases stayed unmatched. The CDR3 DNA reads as TGTGCCAGCTCACCTCGGGAGGTTGGGACAGATACGCAGTATTTT. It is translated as CASSPREVGTDTQYF.

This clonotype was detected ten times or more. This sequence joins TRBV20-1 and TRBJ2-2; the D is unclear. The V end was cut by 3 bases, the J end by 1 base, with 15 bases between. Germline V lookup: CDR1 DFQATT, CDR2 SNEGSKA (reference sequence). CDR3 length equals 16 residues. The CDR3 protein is CSARQAGMMNTGELFF. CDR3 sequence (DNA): TGCAGTGCTAGGCAGGCCGGTATGATGAACACCGGGGAGCTGTTTTTT.

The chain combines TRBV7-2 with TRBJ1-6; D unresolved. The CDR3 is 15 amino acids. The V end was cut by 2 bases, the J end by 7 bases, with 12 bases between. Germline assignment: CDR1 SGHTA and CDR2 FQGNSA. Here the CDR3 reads CASSLLRAANSPLHF. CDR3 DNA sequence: TGTGCCAGCAGCTTACTGAGGGCAGCCAATTCACCCCTCCACTTT.

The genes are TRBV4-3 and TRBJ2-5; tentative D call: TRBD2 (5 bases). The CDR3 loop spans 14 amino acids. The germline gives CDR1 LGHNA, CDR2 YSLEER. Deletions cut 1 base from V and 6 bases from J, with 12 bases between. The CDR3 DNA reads TGCGCCAGCAGCCAAGGACTACCGGGCAAGACCCAGTACTTC. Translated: CASSQGLPGKTQYF.

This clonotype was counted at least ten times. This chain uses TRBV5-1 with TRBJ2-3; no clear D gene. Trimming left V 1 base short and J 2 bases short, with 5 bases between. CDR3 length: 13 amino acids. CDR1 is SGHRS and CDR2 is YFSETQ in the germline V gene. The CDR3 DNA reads TGCGCCAGCAGCTTGTGGTCCACAGATACGCAGTATTTT. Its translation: CASSLWSTDTQYF.

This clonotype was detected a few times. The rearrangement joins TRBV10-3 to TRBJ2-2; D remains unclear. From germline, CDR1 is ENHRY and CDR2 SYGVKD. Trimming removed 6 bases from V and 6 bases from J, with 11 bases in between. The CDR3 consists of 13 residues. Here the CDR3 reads CAISPRLSGELFF. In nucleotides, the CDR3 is TGTGCCATCAGCCCCCGACTCTCCGGGGAGCTGTTTTTT.

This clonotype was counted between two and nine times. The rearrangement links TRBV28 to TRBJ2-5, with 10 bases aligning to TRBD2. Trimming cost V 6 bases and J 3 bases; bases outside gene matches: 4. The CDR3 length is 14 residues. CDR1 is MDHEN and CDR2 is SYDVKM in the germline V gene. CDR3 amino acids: CASRAGGPKETQYF. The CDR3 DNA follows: TGTGCCAGCAGAGCGGGGGGGCCAAAAGAGACCCAGTACTTC. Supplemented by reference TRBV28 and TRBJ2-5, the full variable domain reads DVKVTQSSRYLVKRTGEKVFLECVQDMDHENMFWYRQDPGLGLRLIYFSYDVKMKEKGDIPEGYSVSREKKERFSLILESASTNQTSMYLCASRAGGPKETQYFGPGTRLLVL.

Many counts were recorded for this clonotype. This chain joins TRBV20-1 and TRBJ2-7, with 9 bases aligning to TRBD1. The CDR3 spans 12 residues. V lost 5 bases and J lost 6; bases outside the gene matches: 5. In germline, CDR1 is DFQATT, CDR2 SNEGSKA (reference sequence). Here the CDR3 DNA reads TGCAGTGCTGCGACAGGGGGGCTCGAGCAGTACGTC. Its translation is CSAATGGLEQYV.

The CDR3 DNA reads as TGTGCCAGCAGTTTGCTGGGGGGTTACAATGAGCAGTTCTTC. It encodes CASSLLGGYNEQFF. The chain links TRBV12-3 or TRBV12-4 to TRBJ2-1, with D perhaps matching TRBD2 (6 bases). V lost 3 bases and J 4 bases, leaving 10 bases between the germline ends. The CDR3 covers 14 residues.

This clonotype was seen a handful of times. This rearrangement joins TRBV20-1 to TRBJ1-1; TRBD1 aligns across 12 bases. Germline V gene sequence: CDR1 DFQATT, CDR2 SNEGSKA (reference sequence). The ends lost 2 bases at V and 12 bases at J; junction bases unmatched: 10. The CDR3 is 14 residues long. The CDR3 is CSARNSGTGGISFF. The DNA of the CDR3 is TGCAGTGCTAGAAATTCCGGGACAGGGGGCATATCTTTCTTT.

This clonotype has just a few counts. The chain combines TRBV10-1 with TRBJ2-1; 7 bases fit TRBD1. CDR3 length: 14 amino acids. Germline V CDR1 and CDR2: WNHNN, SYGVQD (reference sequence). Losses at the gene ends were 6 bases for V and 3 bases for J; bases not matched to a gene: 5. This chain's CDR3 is CASSRGQLYNEQFF. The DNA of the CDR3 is TGCGCCAGCAGCCGGGGACAGCTCTACAATGAGCAGTTCTTC.

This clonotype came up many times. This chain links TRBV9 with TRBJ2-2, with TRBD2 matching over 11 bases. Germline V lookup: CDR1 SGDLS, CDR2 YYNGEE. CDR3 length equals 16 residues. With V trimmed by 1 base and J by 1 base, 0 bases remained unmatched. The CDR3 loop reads CASSVLAGGNTGELFF. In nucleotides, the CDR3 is TGTGCCAGCAGCGTACTAGCGGGGGGGAACACCGGGGAGCTGTTTTTT.

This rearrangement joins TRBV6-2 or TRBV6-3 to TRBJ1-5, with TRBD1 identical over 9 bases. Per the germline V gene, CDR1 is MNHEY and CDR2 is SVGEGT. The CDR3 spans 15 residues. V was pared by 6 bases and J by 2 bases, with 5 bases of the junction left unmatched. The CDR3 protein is CASRSQGAGNQPQHF. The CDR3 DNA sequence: TGTGCCAGCAGATCACAGGGGGCTGGCAATCAGCCCCAGCATTTT.

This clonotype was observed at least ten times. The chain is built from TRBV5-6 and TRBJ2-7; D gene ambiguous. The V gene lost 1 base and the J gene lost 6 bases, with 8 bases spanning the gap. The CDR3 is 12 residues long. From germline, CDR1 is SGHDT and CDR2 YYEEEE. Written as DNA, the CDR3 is TGTGCCAGCAGCTTGACCGGTACCGAGCAGTACTTC. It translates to CASSLTGTEQYF.

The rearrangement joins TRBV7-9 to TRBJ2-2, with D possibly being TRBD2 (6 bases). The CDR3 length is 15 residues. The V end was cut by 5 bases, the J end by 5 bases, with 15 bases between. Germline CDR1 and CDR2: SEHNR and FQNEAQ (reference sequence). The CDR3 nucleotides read TGTGCCAGCAGCAGCTCCGGGACTTCTACCGGGGAGCTGTTTTTT. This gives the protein CASSSSGTSTGELFF.

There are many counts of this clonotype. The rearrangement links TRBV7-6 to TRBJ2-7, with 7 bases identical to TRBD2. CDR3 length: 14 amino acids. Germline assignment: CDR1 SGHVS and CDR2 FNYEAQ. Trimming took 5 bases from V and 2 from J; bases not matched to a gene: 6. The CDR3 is CASSRSGTPYEQYF. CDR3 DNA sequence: TGTGCCAGCAGCCGCAGCGGGACGCCCTACGAGCAGTACTTC.

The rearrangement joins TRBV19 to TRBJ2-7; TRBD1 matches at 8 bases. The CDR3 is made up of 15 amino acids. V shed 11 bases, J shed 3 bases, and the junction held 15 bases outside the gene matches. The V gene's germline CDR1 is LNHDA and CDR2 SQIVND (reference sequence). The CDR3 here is CAFKSQGAVGYEQYV. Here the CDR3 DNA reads TGTGCCTTTAAGTCCCAGGGGGCAGTTGGCTACGAGCAGTACGTC.

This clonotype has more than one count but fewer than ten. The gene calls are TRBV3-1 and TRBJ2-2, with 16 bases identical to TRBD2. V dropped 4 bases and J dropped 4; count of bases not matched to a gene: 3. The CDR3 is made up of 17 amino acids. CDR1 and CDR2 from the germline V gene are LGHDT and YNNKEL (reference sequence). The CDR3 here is CASSRGLAGGGTGELFF. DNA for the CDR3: TGTGCCAGCAGCCGGGGACTAGCGGGGGGGGGCACCGGGGAGCTGTTTTTT. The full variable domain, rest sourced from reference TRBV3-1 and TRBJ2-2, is DTAVSQTPKYLVTQMGNDKSIKCEQNLGHDTMYWYKQDSKKFLKIMFSYNNKELIINETVPNRFSPKSPDKAHLNLHINSLELGDSAVYFCASSRGLAGGGTGELFFGEGSRLTVL.

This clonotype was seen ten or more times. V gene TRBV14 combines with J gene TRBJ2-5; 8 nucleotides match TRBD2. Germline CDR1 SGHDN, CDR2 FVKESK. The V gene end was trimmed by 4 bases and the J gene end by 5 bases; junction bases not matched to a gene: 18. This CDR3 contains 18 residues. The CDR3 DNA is TGTGCCAGCAGCCCCGGGCGGGGGGCCAGTGTTTCCTATGAGACCCAGTACTTC. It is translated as CASSPGRGASVSYETQYF.

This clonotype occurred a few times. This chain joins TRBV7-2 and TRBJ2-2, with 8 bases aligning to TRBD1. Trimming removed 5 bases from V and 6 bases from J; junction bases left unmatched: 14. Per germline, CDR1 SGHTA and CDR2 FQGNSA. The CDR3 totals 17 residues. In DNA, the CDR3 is TGTGCCAGCAGCCCGAGATGGAGGACAGGGCTTTCCGGGGAGCTGTTTTTT. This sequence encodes CASSPRWRTGLSGELFF.

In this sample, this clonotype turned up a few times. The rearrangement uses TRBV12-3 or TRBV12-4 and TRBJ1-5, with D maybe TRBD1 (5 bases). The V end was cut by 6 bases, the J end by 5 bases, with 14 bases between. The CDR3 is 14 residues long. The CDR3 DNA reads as TGTGCCAGCAGACCTGACAGTTTTCATCAGCCCCAGCATTTT. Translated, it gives CASRPDSFHQPQHF.

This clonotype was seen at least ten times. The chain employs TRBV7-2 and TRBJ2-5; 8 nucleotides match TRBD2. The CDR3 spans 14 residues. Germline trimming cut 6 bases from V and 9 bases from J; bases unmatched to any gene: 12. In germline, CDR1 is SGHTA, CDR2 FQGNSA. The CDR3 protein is CASRRAGAAGAQYF. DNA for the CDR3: TGTGCCAGCAGACGAGCGGGTGCAGCGGGGGCCCAGTACTTC.

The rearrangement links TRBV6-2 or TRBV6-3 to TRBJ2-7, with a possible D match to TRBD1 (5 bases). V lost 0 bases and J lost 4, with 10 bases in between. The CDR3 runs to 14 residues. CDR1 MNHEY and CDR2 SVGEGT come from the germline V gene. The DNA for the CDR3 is TGTGCCAGCAGTTACTCGGGGCTTTCGTACGAGCAGTACTTC. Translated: CASSYSGLSYEQYF.

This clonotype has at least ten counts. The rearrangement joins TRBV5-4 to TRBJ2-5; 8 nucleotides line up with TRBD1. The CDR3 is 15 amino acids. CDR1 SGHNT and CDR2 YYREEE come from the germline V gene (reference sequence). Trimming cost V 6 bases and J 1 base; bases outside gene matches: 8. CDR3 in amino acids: CASNSGTGLQETQYF. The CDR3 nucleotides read TGTGCCAGCAATTCCGGGACAGGACTCCAAGAGACCCAGTACTTC.

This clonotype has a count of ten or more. The CDR3 sequence is CASSANPGLEQYF. The CDR3 nucleotides are TGTGCCAGCAGCGCCAACCCAGGGCTCGAGCAGTACTTC. The V call is TRBV7-8, the J call TRBJ2-7; tentatively, D is TRBD1 (5 bases). The ends were cut back, 5 bases at V and 6 bases at J, with 14 bases in the middle. The CDR3 contains 13 residues. From germline, CDR1 is SGHVS and CDR2 FQNEAQ.

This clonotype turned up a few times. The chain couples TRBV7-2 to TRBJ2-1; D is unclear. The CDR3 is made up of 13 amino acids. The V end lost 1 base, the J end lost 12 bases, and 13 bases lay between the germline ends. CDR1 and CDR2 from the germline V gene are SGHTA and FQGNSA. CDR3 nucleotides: TGTGCCAGCAGCTTAGATATATTGGCTGCGCAGTTCTTC. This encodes CASSLDILAAQFF. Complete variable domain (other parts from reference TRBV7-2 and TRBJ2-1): GAGVSQSPSNKVTEKGKDVELRCDPISGHTALYWYRQSLGQGLEFLIYFQGNSAPDKSGLPSDRFSAERTGGSVSTLTIQRTQQEDSAVYLCASSLDILAAQFFGPGTRLTVL.

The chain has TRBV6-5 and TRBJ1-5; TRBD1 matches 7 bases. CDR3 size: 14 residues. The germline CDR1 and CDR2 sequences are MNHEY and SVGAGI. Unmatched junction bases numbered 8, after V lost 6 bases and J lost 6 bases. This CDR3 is CASRDGGGTQPQHF. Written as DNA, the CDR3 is TGTGCCAGCAGGGACGGAGGGGGCACTCAGCCCCAGCATTTT.